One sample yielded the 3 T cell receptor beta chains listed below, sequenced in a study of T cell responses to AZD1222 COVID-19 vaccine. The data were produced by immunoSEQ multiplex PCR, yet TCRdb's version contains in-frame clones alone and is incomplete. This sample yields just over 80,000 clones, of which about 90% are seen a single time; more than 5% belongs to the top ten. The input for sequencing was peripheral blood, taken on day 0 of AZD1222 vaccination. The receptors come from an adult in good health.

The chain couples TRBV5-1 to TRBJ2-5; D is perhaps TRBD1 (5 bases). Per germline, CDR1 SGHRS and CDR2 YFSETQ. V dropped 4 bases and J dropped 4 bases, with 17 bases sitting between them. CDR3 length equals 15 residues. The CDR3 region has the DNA TGCGCCAGCAGCCCTGTTGGCTTAGGGGCAGAGACCCAGTACTTC. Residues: CASSPVGLGAETQYF.

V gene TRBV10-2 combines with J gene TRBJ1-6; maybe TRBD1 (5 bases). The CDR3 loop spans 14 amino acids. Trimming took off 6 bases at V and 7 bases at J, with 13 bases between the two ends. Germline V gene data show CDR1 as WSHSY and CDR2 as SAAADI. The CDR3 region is CASSKNTGNSPLHF. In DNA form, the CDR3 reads TGCGCCAGCAGCAAAAACACAGGCAATTCACCCCTCCACTTT.

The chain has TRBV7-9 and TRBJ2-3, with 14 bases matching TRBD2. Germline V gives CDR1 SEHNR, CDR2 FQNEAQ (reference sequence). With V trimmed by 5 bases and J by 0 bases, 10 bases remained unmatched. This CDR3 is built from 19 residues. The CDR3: CASSRTSGGYTPSTDTQYF. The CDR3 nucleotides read TGTGCCAGCAGCCGGACTAGCGGGGGGTACACTCCTAGCACAGATACGCAGTATTTT.